This T cell receptor beta chain was recovered during a study of response to subunit inactivated influenza vaccine. The table lists this clonotype with a few counts. TCRdb reprocessed the RT-PCR reads with MiXCR, giving one entry per CDR3 protein. In the table there are 550,000 to 600,000 distinct CDR3 sequences, about 12% of which are singletons. The CDR3 totals 10 residues. With 8 bases removed from V and 6 bases from J, the gap between germline ends came to 7 bases. Germline V gene lookup returns CDR1 SEHNR and CDR2 FQNEAQ (reference sequence). The source was PBMCs from blood, collected on the day of vaccination. V gene TRBV7-9 combines with J gene TRBJ2-5; D not resolved. The receptor's source is a man in his fifties who received an inactivated influenza vaccine. The CDR3 nucleotides are TGTGCCAGCGGACGGAAGACCCAGTACTTC. It is translated as CASGRKTQYF.